A single sample is the source of the 15 T cell receptor beta chains below, sequenced in a study of post-analysis software for immune sequencing data. Findings and limits, study-wide: Relative to controls, patients had five TRBV segments at higher frequency, with TRBV5-6, TRBV5-1 and TRBV20-1 among these.

Carried by the TCR beta cDNA libraries were unique molecular identifiers. One entry per CDR3 protein results from TCRdb running MiXCR on the PCR reads. This sample has about 430,000 distinct CDR3 sequences, with 39% found just once. These receptors have no identified antigens. The specimen was blood. The receptors here all came from a girl between 2 and 10 years old with multiple sclerosis.

The chain recombines TRBV28 with TRBJ2-6; 8 bases are shared with TRBD2. J gave up 0 bases and V 5 bases, and 15 bases lay outside the gene matches. Germline CDR1 is MDHEN and CDR2 is SYDVKM. This CDR3 contains 20 residues. The CDR3 region has the DNA TGTGCCAGCAGTCGGGGGGGCAAAGTGACGACTTACTCTGGGGCCAACGTCCTGACTTTC. This sequence encodes CASSRGGKVTTYSGANVLTF.

This clonotype was counted a few times. The chain carries TRBV27 and TRBJ2-7, with D perhaps TRBD2 (6 bases). Germline CDR1 reads MNHEY; CDR2 reads SMNVEV (reference sequence). Trimming shortened V by 6 bases and J by 3 bases, and 18 bases separated the two germline ends. CDR3 length: 15 amino acids. The CDR3 spells CASSLNAREVYEQYF. Here the CDR3 DNA reads TGTGCCAGCAGCTTAAATGCGAGGGAGGTCTACGAGCAGTACTTC.

For this clonotype: The CDR3 ends on some other residue instead of the conserved phenylalanine or tryptophan, so this is likely a read error. It is unclear where the CDR3 begins or ends on the DNA, so no DNA is shown, and the CDR3 is as TCRdb lists it. The genes are TRBV4-3 and TRBJ1-1. Both ends counted, the CDR3 spans 10 residues. The germline CDR1 and CDR2 sequences are LGHNA and YSLEER. CDR3 sequence: CASSQESLAG.

This sequence joins TRBV7-2 and TRBJ1-1; D is perhaps TRBD1 (5 bases). V lost 1 base and J lost 7, with 10 bases in between. CDR1 and CDR2 (germline): SGHTA, FQGNSA. This CDR3 spans 13 amino acids. The CDR3 DNA follows: TGTGCCAGCAGCTTAGGCCGACAGATTGAAGCTTTCTTT. As protein: CASSLGRQIEAFF.

In its sample, this clonotype was seen many times. V gene TRBV7-2 combines with J gene TRBJ2-1; 12 bases agree with TRBD2. CDR1 and CDR2 from the germline V gene are SGHTA and FQGNSA. The CDR3 covers 16 residues. V was clipped by 5 bases and J by 5 bases; unmatched bases: 7. Here the CDR3 DNA reads TGTGCCAGCAGCGACCGGACTAGCGGGACCCACAATGAGCAGTTCTTC. Translation: CASSDRTSGTHNEQFF.

Points on this clonotype: Germline and junction disagree at one end, which may indicate a read error. The chain has TRBV28 and TRBJ2-4; possible D gene TRBD2, 5 bases. The CDR3 contains 16 residues. Looked up from germline, CDR1 is MDHEN and CDR2 is SYDVKM. CDR3 residues: CACRSPPGIAKNIQYF. CDR3 coding DNA: TGTGCCTGCAGGTCACCACCGGGAATAGCCAAAAACATTCAGTACTTC.

This clonotype was detected only a few times. The CDR3 DNA is TGTGCCAGCAGCTTCGACCCAGACACTGAAGCTTTCTTT. It codes for CASSFDPDTEAFF. V gene TRBV7-3 combines with J gene TRBJ1-1; unclear D gene. Germline-derived CDR1 and CDR2 are SGHTA and FQGTGA. Trimming stripped 3 bases from V and 3 bases from J, with 8 bases between. The CDR3 runs 13 residues.

This clonotype was detected many times. This chain uses TRBV12-3 or TRBV12-4 with TRBJ2-7, with no clear D. V shed 5 bases and J shed 3 bases, with 8 bases lying between them. The CDR3 length is 12 residues. CDR3 bases: TGTGCCAGCAGTGACATACTCTACGAGCAGTACTTC. As protein: CASSDILYEQYF.

This clonotype has only a few counts. CDR3: CASSSGGANEKLFF. The DNA for the CDR3 is TGCGCCAGCAGTAGCGGGGGCGCTAATGAAAAACTGTTTTTT. J is TRBJ1-4 and V is TRBV5-1, with D possibly matching TRBD1 (6 bases). The CDR3 has 14 amino acids. Looked up from germline, CDR1 is SGHRS and CDR2 is YFSETQ. Trimming stripped 5 bases from V and 3 bases from J, with 11 bases between.

This clonotype was counted a few times. The V call is TRBV29-1, the J call TRBJ1-2; D is ambiguous. The CDR3 loop spans 13 amino acids. V was clipped by 4 bases and J by 1 base, with 10 bases between them. The germline V gene has CDR1 SQVTM and CDR2 ANQGSEA. CDR3 DNA: TGCAGCGTTGCATCGCCCAATAACTATGGCTACACCTTC. The encoded protein is CSVASPNNYGYTF.

This clonotype turned up a few times. V and J are TRBV6-1 and TRBJ2-5; possibly TRBD1 for D (5 bases). This CDR3 contains 13 residues. Looked up from germline, CDR1 is MNHNS and CDR2 is SASEGT. The V gene lost 4 bases and the J gene lost 1 base, with 7 bases spanning the gap. The CDR3 DNA sequence: TGTGCCAGCAGTGGGACACGCCAAGAGACCCAGTACTTC. This translates into CASSGTRQETQYF.

The chain couples TRBV20-1 to TRBJ1-2; 11 positions match TRBD1. The J segment lost 5 bases and the V segment lost 4 bases, leaving 9 bases of the junction unmatched. CDR1 DFQATT and CDR2 SNEGSKA come from the germline V gene (reference sequence). The CDR3 extends over 15 amino acids. The chain's CDR3 is CSAKDRGLQYYGYTF. The CDR3 DNA follows: TGCAGTGCTAAGGACAGGGGGCTTCAGTATTATGGCTACACCTTC.

This clonotype has only a few counts. The chain uses TRBV7-9 and TRBJ2-5; maybe TRBD1 (6 bases). The CDR3 sequence is 15 residues long. With 6 bases removed from V and 2 bases from J, the gap between germline ends came to 16 bases. Germline V CDR1 and CDR2: SEHNR, FQNEAQ (reference sequence). As DNA, the CDR3 is TGTGCCAGCAGATTGGTTGGGACACAACAAGAGACCCAGTACTTC. This codes for CASRLVGTQQETQYF.

The CDR3 region is CSASPMNTEAFF. The CDR3 nucleotides are TGCAGCGCTTCGCCTATGAACACTGAAGCTTTCTTT. The chain is built from TRBV29-1 and TRBJ1-1; D is ambiguous. Germline values: CDR1 SQVTM, CDR2 ANQGSEA. The CDR3 sequence is 12 residues long. Trimming left V 7 bases short and J 0 bases short, with 9 bases between.

This chain uses TRBV20-1 with TRBJ1-4; TRBD1 aligns across 10 bases. In germline, CDR1 is DFQATT, CDR2 SNEGSKA (reference sequence). V lost 2 bases, J lost 7 bases, and 10 bases stayed unmatched. The CDR3 consists of 16 residues. CDR3 nucleotides: TGCAGTGCTAGATACACGGAAGGACAGGGGGGTGAAAAACTGTTTTTT. Protein: CSARYTEGQGGEKLFF.